One sample yielded the 24 T cell receptor beta chains listed below, sequenced in a study of T cell responses to AZD1222 COVID-19 vaccine. Sequencing used immunoSEQ multiplex PCR; TCRdb keeps in-frame clones, though not all of them. Of roughly 100,000 clones listed, approximately 91% are singletons. This specimen was peripheral blood, taken 28 days after the second AZD1222 dose. The receptors come from an adult who received the AZD1222 COVID-19 vaccine.

The rearrangement links TRBV5-4 to TRBJ2-1, with 8 bases fitting TRBD2. Germline lookup yields CDR1 SGHNT and CDR2 YYREEE (reference sequence). With 4 bases clipped from V and 7 bases from J, the junction kept 16 bases outside the gene matches. CDR3 length: 17 residues. The chain's CDR3 is CASSLPLIAGSRNEQFF. In nucleotides, the CDR3 is TGTGCCAGCAGCCTACCCCTAATAGCGGGATCGAGAAATGAGCAGTTCTTC.

This CDR3 reads CACSLGGYEQYF. Written as DNA, the CDR3 is TGTGCCTGCAGCCTGGGGGGCTACGAGCAGTACTTC. The chain recombines TRBV30 with TRBJ2-7, with D possibly being TRBD2 (6 bases). The CDR3 spans 12 residues. Germline CDR1 GTSNPN, CDR2 SVGIG (reference sequence). Trimming took off 6 bases at V and 3 bases at J, with 12 bases between the two ends.

The sample holds one count of this clone. The V gene is TRBV3-1 (or the pseudogene TRBV3-2), the J gene TRBJ2-7, with TRBD1 as a possible D gene (6 bases). The CDR3 extends over 15 amino acids. V lost 8 bases and J lost 4, with 21 bases in between. CDR1 is LGHDT, CDR2 YNNKEL, per germline (reference sequence). The CDR3 nucleotides are TGTGCCAGCTCATCCGGGACACGAAACATATACGAGCAGTACTTC. It specifies CASSSGTRNIYEQYF.

The chain couples TRBV27 to TRBJ2-7; D is unclear. The CDR3 has 13 amino acids. V was pared by 0 bases and J by 3 bases, with 6 bases between. Germline CDR1 is MNHEY and CDR2 is SMNVEV (reference sequence). CDR3 in amino acids: CASSLSPGYEQYF. CDR3 sequence (DNA): TGTGCCAGCAGTTTATCCCCAGGCTACGAGCAGTACTTC.

The chain is built from TRBV5-1 and TRBJ1-5, with D uncertain. The germline V gene encodes CDR1 SGHRS and CDR2 YFSETQ. Trimming removed 5 bases from V and 1 base from J, with 16 bases in between. The CDR3 contains 16 residues. CDR3 sequence: CASRPYPGQSNQPQHF. In DNA form, the CDR3 reads TGCGCCAGCAGACCCTACCCGGGTCAAAGCAATCAGCCCCAGCATTTT.

The CDR3 nucleotides are TGTGCCAGCAGTCGGACTAGCGGGAACTACAATGAGCAGTTCTTC. It codes for CASSRTSGNYNEQFF. This rearrangement joins TRBV7-7 to TRBJ2-1; 12 bases match TRBD2. Germline-derived CDR1 and CDR2 are SSHAT and FNYEAQ (reference sequence). This CDR3 is built from 15 residues. Trimming took 6 bases from V and 3 from J; bases not matched to a gene: 3. Together with reference TRBV7-7 and TRBJ2-1, the CDR3 gives the full variable domain: GAGVSQSPRYKVTKRGQDVTLRCDPISSHATLYWYQQALGQGPEFLTYFNYEAQPDKSGLPSDRFSAERPEGSISTLTIQRTEQRDSAMYRCASSRTSGNYNEQFFGPGTRLTVL.

The rearrangement uses TRBV15 and TRBJ2-7; 10 positions agree with TRBD1. Germline loops: CDR1 LNHNV, CDR2 YYDKDF (reference sequence). The ends lost 5 bases at V and 6 bases at J; junction bases unmatched: 16. The CDR3 has 17 amino acids. The CDR3 reads CATSPTLTRDRGSEQYF. DNA of the CDR3: TGTGCCACCAGCCCGACTCTCACCCGGGACAGGGGTAGCGAGCAGTACTTC.

This clone came up a few times. The chain combines TRBV6-1 with TRBJ2-7; D gene unclear. Germline V lookup: CDR1 MNHNS, CDR2 SASEGT. There are 15 residues in the CDR3. V gave up 3 bases and J gave up 2 bases, with 14 bases separating them. The CDR3 is CASSEWAGATYEQYF. CDR3 nucleotide sequence: TGTGCCAGCAGTGAGTGGGCAGGCGCGACCTACGAGCAGTACTTC.

V gene TRBV2 combines with J gene TRBJ1-6, with a possible D match to TRBD1 (5 bases). The germline gives CDR1 SNHLY, CDR2 FYNNEI. Between the trimmed V and J ends, which lost 6 bases and 7 bases, there was a span of 19 bases. This CDR3 contains 16 residues. The CDR3: CASSEWGGRTNSPLHF. Here the CDR3 DNA reads TGTGCCAGCAGCGAATGGGGGGGACGGACAAATTCACCCCTCCACTTT.

This clone has just one count. The rearrangement joins TRBV7-9 to TRBJ2-1; D tentatively fits TRBD1 or TRBD2 (5 bases each). This CDR3 has 13 residues. The germline V gene encodes CDR1 SEHNR and CDR2 FQNEAQ (reference sequence). Trimming stripped 1 base from V and 8 bases from J, with 9 bases between. CDR3 residues: CASSLVGTDEQFF. The CDR3 coding sequence is TGTGCCAGCAGCTTAGTAGGGACCGATGAGCAGTTCTTC.

The chain is built from TRBV28 and TRBJ1-5; no firm D call. The CDR3 spans 12 residues. V lost 5 bases and J lost 7, with 9 bases in between. Germline V gene lookup returns CDR1 MDHEN and CDR2 SYDVKM. The CDR3 sequence: CASSLYAQPQHF. The CDR3 nucleotides read TGTGCCAGCAGTCTCTATGCCCAGCCCCAGCATTTT.

The rearrangement joins TRBV19 to TRBJ1-1, with D maybe TRBD1 (5 bases). The CDR3 is 12 amino acids. Germline V gene sequence: CDR1 LNHDA, CDR2 SQIVND (reference sequence). V was clipped by 3 bases and J by 6 bases, with 8 bases between them. The CDR3 DNA reads TGTGCCAGTAGTATGGGAGGGGCTGAAGCTTTCTTT. It codes for CASSMGGAEAFF.

This clone was recorded a few times. The V call is TRBV6-5, the J call TRBJ1-5; possibly TRBD1 for D (6 bases). The CDR3 runs 15 residues. Germline V gene lookup returns CDR1 MNHEY and CDR2 SVGAGI. Trimming cost V 6 bases and J 6 bases, with 18 bases left between them. The CDR3: CASSIGREGGQPQHF. The CDR3 region has the DNA TGTGCCAGCAGCATCGGACGGGAGGGGGGTCAGCCCCAGCATTTT.

This clone was found once. The rearrangement joins TRBV5-1 to TRBJ2-5; D might be TRBD1 (6 bases). The germline V gene encodes CDR1 SGHRS and CDR2 YFSETQ. The ends were cut back, 0 bases at V and 5 bases at J, with 8 bases in the middle. The CDR3 consists of 13 residues. The CDR3: CASSLVGAETQYF. The DNA for the CDR3 is TGCGCCAGCAGCTTGGTGGGGGCCGAGACCCAGTACTTC.

J is TRBJ2-3 and V is TRBV4-1; D is uncertain. The germline V and J ends were trimmed by 1 base and 1 base, with 6 bases remaining between them. The CDR3 is 14 amino acids. Germline-derived CDR1 and CDR2 are MGHRA and YSYEKL. The CDR3 here is CASSQVDGTDTQYF. As DNA, the CDR3 is TGCGCCAGCAGCCAAGTTGACGGCACAGATACGCAGTATTTT.

The V call is TRBV6-1, the J call TRBJ1-5; TRBD1 aligns across 9 bases. The ends lost 1 base at V and 0 bases at J; junction bases unmatched: 13. This CDR3 is 20 amino acids long. CDR1 and CDR2 from the germline V gene are MNHNS and SASEGT. CDR3 bases: TGTGCCAGCAGTGAAGACGAGCGGACAGGGGTTCGATATAGCAATCAGCCCCAGCATTTT. Its translation: CASSEDERTGVRYSNQPQHF.

This chain connects TRBV29-1 to TRBJ1-1; no firm D call. V lost 6 bases to trimming and J lost 5 bases, with 16 bases between them. CDR1 is SQVTM and CDR2 is ANQGSEA in the germline V gene. The CDR3 totals 13 residues. CDR3 protein: CSVPRWGRTEAFF. The CDR3 DNA follows: TGCAGCGTGCCGAGGTGGGGAAGGACTGAAGCTTTCTTT.

This chain joins TRBV7-2 and TRBJ2-3; no reliable D call. This CDR3 has 12 amino acids. V lost 5 bases, J lost 3 bases, and 6 bases lay in between. Germline V gives CDR1 SGHTA, CDR2 FQGNSA. The CDR3 DNA sequence: TGTGCCAGCAGCATACAAACAGATACGCAGTATTTT. It translates to CASSIQTDTQYF.

V is TRBV5-1 and J is TRBJ2-2; D unclear. The germline CDR1 and CDR2 sequences are SGHRS and YFSETQ. This CDR3 is built from 15 residues. V shed 0 bases and J shed 0 bases, with 6 bases lying between them. CDR3: CASSLVESNTGELFF. In DNA form, the CDR3 reads TGCGCCAGCAGCTTGGTGGAATCGAACACCGGGGAGCTGTTTTTT.

The rearrangement joins TRBV3-1 (or the pseudogene TRBV3-2) to TRBJ2-3, with unresolved D. Deletions cut 0 bases from V and 0 bases from J, with 10 bases between. The CDR3 has 16 residues. Germline V lookup: CDR1 LGHDT, CDR2 YNNKEL (reference sequence). The CDR3 here is CASSQEWQVSTDTQYF. CDR3 bases: TGTGCCAGCAGCCAAGAGTGGCAGGTTAGCACAGATACGCAGTATTTT.

The chain combines TRBV7-8 with TRBJ1-2, with TRBD1 matching over 9 bases. V lost 5 bases to trimming and J lost 3 bases; unmatched junction nucleotides: 7. The germline gives CDR1 SGHVS, CDR2 FQNEAQ. The CDR3 is 15 residues long. CDR3 coding DNA: TGTGCCAGCAGCCCTGGACAGGGGTTTTACTATGGCTACACCTTC. Translation gives CASSPGQGFYYGYTF.

The chain has TRBV7-9 and TRBJ2-5; 7 bases are a match to TRBD2. The germline CDR1 and CDR2 sequences are SEHNR and FQNEAQ (reference sequence). This CDR3 is built from 15 residues. V shed 1 base and J 5 bases; nucleotides not matched to a gene: 7. CDR3 loop: CASSLGRGIGETQYF. CDR3 bases: TGTGCCAGCAGCTTAGGGCGGGGGATCGGGGAGACCCAGTACTTC.

The genes are TRBV10-3 and TRBJ2-2; 12 nucleotides agree with TRBD2. Germline-derived CDR1 and CDR2 are ENHRY and SYGVKD. The CDR3 is 17 amino acids. With V trimmed by 8 bases and J by 0 bases, 7 bases remained unmatched. The chain's CDR3 is CAIPRASGRANTGELFF. The CDR3 coding sequence is TGTGCCATCCCTCGGGCTAGCGGGAGGGCGAACACCGGGGAGCTGTTTTTT.

V gene TRBV7-8 combines with J gene TRBJ1-3; tentative D call: TRBD1 (6 bases). The CDR3 runs 16 residues. The V and J ends lost 5 bases and 0 bases respectively, with 14 bases between them. CDR1 and CDR2 from the germline V gene are SGHVS and FQNEAQ. CDR3 coding DNA: TGTGCCAGCAGCCTAATGGACAGCAGCTCTGGAAACACCATATATTTT. Protein: CASSLMDSSSGNTIYF.